This T cell receptor (beta chain) was observed in a study of blood T cell repertoires in COVID-19. Study overall: The United States, Italy and Spain provided the acute and convalescent COVID-19 samples. Sources were T cells, B-cell-depleted T cells, or PBMCs; the material itself was cDNA or gDNA.

The germline V and J ends were trimmed by 5 bases and 2 bases, with 16 bases remaining between them. CDR1 and CDR2 from the germline V gene are SGHVT and SQSDAQ. The CDR3 runs 16 residues. Some clones are missing from TCRdb's copy, which holds only in-frame ones; the method was immunoSEQ multiplex PCR. The table records approximately 80,000 clones, about four fifths of them present only once. The gene calls are TRBV7-4 and TRBJ1-3, with a tentative D call TRBD1 (5 bases). The sample comprised peripheral blood. This TCR derives from a woman between 65 and 79 years old with acute or convalescent COVID-19. The CDR3 sequence is CASSPQGESPGNTIYF. Written as DNA, the CDR3 is TGTGCCAGCAGCCCGCAGGGTGAGTCCCCTGGAAACACCATATATTTT. The full variable domain, in which reference TRBV7-4 and TRBJ1-3 provide the parts outside the CDR3, is GAGVSQSPRYKVAKRGRDVALRCDSISGHVTLYWYRQTLGQGSEVLTYSQSDAQRDKSGRPSGRFSAERPERSVSTLKIQRTEQGDSAVYLCASSPQGESPGNTIYFGEGSWLTVV.